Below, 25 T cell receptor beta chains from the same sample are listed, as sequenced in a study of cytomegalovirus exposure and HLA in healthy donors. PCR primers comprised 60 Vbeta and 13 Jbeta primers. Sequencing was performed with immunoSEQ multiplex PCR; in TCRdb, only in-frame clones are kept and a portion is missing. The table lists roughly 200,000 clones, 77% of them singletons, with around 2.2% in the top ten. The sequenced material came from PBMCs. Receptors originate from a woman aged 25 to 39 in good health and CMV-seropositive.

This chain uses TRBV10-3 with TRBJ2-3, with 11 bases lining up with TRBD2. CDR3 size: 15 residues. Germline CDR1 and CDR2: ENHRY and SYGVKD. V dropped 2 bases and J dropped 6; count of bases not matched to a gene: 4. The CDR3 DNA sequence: TGTGCCATCAGTGAGGGACTAGCGGGTACCGATACGCAGTATTTT. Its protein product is CAISEGLAGTDTQYF.

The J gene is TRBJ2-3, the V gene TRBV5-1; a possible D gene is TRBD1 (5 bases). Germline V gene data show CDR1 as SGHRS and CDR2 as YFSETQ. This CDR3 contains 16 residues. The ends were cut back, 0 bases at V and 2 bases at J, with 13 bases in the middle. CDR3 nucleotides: TGCGCCAGCAGCTTGGGCTCCAGGGAATCCACAGATACGCAGTATTTT. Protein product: CASSLGSRESTDTQYF.

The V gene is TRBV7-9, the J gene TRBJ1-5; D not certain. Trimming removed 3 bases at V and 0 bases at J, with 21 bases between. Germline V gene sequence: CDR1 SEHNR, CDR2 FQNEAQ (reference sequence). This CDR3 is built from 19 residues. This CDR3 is CASSFQNNQREHSNQPQHF. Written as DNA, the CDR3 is TGTGCCAGCAGCTTCCAAAACAATCAAAGGGAGCATAGCAATCAGCCCCAGCATTTT.

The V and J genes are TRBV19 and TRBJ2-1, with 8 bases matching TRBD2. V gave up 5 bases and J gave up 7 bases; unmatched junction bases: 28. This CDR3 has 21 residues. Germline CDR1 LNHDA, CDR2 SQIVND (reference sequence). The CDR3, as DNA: TGTGCCAGTAGTCCTCCCGAGCCGCCAGCGGGGGTGCCCTTATTCGGTAATGAGCAGTTCTTC. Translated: CASSPPEPPAGVPLFGNEQFF.

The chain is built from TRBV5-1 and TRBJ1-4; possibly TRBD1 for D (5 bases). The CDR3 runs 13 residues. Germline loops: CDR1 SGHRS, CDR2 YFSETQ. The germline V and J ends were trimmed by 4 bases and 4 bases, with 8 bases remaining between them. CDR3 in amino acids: CASSKGINEKLFF. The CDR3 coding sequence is TGCGCCAGCAGCAAGGGGATTAATGAAAAACTGTTTTTT.

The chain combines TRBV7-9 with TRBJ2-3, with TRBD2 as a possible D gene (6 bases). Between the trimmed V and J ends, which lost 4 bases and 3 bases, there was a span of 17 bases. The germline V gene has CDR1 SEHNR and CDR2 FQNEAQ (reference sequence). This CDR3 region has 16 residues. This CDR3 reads CASSYFRGGATDTQYF. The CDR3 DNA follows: TGTGCCAGCAGCTATTTCAGAGGCGGGGCTACAGATACGCAGTATTTT.

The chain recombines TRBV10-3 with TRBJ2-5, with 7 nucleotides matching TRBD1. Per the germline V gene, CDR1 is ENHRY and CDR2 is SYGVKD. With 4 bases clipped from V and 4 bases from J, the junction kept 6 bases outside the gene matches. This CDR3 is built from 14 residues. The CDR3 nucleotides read TGTGCCATCAGTGTGCGGACAGGTACAGAGACCCAGTACTTC. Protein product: CAISVRTGTETQYF.

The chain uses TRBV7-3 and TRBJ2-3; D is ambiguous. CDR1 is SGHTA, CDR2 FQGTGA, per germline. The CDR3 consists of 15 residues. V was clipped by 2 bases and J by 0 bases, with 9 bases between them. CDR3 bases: TGTGCCAGCAGCTTATTGGGCCCTAGCACAGATACGCAGTATTTT. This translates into CASSLLGPSTDTQYF.

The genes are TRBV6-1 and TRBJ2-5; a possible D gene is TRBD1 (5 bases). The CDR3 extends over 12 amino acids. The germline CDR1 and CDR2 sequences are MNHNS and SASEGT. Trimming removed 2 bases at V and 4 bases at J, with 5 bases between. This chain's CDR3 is CASSERGETQYF. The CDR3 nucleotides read TGTGCCAGCAGTGAAAGGGGAGAGACCCAGTACTTC.

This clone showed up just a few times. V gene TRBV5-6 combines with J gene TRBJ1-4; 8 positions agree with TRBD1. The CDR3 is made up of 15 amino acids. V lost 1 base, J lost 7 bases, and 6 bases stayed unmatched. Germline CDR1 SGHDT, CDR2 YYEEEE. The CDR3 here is CASSLPTGGGEKLFF. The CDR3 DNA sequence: TGTGCCAGCAGCTTGCCCACAGGGGGAGGTGAAAAACTGTTTTTT.

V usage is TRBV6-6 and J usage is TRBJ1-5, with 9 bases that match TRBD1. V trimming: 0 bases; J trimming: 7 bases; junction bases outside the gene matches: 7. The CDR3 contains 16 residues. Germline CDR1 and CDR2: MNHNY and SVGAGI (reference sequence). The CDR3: CASSYSPTGGRQPQHF. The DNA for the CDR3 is TGTGCCAGCAGTTACTCACCCACAGGGGGCCGACAGCCCCAGCATTTT.

Here the CDR3 reads CASVEVVNQPQHF. CDR3 coding DNA: TGTGCCAGTGTTGAGGTTGTCAATCAGCCCCAGCATTTT. The chain carries TRBV28 and TRBJ1-5; D gene unclear. Germline CDR1 and CDR2: MDHEN and SYDVKM. This CDR3 is built from 13 residues. The V end was cut by 9 bases, the J end by 3 bases, with 12 bases between.

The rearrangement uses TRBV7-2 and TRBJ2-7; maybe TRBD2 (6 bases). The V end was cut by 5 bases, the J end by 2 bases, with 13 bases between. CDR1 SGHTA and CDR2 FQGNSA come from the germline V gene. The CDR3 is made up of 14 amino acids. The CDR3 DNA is TGTGCCAGCAGCCTCGCGGAGGGAACCTACGAGCAGTACTTC. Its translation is CASSLAEGTYEQYF.

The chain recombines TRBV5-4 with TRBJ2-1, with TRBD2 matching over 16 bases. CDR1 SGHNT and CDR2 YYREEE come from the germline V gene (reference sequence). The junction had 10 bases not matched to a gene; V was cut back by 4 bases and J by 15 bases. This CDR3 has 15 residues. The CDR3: CASSQGLAGGPNPFF. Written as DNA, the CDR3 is TGTGCCAGCAGCCAGGGACTAGCGGGAGGGCCAAACCCGTTCTTC.

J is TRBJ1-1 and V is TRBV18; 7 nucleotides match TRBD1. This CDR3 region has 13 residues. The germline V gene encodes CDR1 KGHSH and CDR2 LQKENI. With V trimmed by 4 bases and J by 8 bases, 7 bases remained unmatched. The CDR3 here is CASSRDRETEAFF. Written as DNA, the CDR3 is TGTGCCAGCTCACGAGACAGGGAAACGGAAGCTTTCTTT.

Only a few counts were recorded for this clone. CDR3 nucleotides: TGTGCCACCAGCAGTCCGCGGGACGGGGACTACGAGCAGTACTTC. Its translation: CATSSPRDGDYEQYF. The gene calls are TRBV15 and TRBJ2-7; the D gene is possibly TRBD2 (6 bases). The CDR3 length is 15 residues. V lost 3 bases and J 3 bases, leaving 15 bases between the germline ends. Germline-derived CDR1 and CDR2 are LNHNV and YYDKDF (reference sequence).

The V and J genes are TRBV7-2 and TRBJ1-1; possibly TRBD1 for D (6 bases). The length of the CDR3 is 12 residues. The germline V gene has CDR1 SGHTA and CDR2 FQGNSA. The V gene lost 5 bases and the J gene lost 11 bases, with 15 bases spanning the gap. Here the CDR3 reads CASSRQESRAFF. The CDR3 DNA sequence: TGTGCCAGCAGCAGACAGGAGAGCAGGGCTTTCTTT. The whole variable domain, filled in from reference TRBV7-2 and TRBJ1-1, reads GAGVSQSPSNKVTEKGKDVELRCDPISGHTALYWYRQSLGQGLEFLIYFQGNSAPDKSGLPSDRFSAERTGGSVSTLTIQRTQQEDSAVYLCASSRQESRAFFGQGTRLTVV.

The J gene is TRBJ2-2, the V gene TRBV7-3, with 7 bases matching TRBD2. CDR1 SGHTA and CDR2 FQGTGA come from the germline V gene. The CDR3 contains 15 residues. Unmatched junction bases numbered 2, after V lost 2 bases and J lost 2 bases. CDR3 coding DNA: TGTGCCAGCAGCTTAGCGGGAGCAAACACCGGGGAGCTGTTTTTT. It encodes CASSLAGANTGELFF.

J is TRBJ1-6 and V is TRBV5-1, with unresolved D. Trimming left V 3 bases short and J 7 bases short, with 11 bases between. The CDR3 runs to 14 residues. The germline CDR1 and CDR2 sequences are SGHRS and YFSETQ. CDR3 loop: CASSSKEPNSPLHF. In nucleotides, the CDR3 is TGCGCCAGCAGCTCGAAAGAGCCGAATTCACCCCTCCACTTT.

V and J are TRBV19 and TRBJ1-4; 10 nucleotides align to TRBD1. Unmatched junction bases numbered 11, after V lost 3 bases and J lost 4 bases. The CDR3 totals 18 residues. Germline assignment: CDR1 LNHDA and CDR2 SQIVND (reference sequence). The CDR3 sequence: CASSIFARGQGSNEKLFF. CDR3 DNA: TGTGCCAGTAGTATCTTCGCCCGGGGACAGGGGAGTAATGAAAAACTGTTTTTT.

Here the CDR3 DNA reads TGTGCCAGCAGTTACGCTAGCGGCTCCTACAATGAGCAGTTCTTC. It encodes CASSYASGSYNEQFF. The chain couples TRBV6-5 to TRBJ2-1, with TRBD2 matching over 7 bases. This CDR3 has 15 amino acids. V lost 2 bases, J lost 0 bases, and 1 base stayed unmatched. Per the germline V gene, CDR1 is MNHEY and CDR2 is SVGAGI.

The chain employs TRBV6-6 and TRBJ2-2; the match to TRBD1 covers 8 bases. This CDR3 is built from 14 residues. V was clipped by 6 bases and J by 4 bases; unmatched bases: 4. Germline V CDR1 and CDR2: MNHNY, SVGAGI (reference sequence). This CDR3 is CASRAGGSTGELFF. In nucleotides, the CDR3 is TGTGCCAGCAGAGCAGGGGGCAGCACCGGGGAGCTGTTTTTT.

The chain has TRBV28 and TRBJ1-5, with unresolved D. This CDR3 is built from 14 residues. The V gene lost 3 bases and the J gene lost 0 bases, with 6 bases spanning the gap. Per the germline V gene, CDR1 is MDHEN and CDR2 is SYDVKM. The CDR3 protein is CASSLTPSNQPQHF. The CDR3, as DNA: TGTGCCAGCAGTTTGACACCTAGCAATCAGCCCCAGCATTTT.

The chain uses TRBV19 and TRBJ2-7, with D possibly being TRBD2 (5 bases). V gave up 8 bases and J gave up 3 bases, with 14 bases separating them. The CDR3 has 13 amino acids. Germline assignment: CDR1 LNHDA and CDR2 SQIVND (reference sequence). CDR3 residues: CASRGQKGYEQYF. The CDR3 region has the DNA TGTGCCAGTCGGGGTCAGAAGGGCTACGAGCAGTACTTC. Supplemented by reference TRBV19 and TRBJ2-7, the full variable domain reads DGGITQSPKYLFRKEGQNVTLSCEQNLNHDAMYWYRQDPGQGLRLIYYSQIVNDFQKGDIAEGYSVSREKKESFPLTVTSAQKNPTAFYLCASRGQKGYEQYFGPGTRLTVT.

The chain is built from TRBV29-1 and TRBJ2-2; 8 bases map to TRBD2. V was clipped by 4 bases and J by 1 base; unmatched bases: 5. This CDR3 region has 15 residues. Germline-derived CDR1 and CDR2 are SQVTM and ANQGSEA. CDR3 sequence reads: CSVAAGGRNTGELFF. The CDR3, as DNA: TGCAGCGTTGCCGCGGGGGGCCGGAACACCGGGGAGCTGTTTTTT.